This passage covers 27 T cell receptor beta chains from one sample sequenced in a study of T cells after yellow fever vaccination. Each CDR3 protein is one row after TCRdb ran MiXCR on the 5' RACE reads. The data contain a few hundred thousand distinct CDR3 sequences, around 13% of them seen just once; the ten biggest clones take up 3.2%. The sequencing here drew on CD4+ T cells sorted from PBMCs, taken 15 days after the yellow fever booster vaccination. The receptors originated from a man younger than 35 who received the YFV17D yellow fever vaccine.

This clonotype was detected only a few times. CDR3 loop: CASSFGRRGGSPLHF. CDR3 nucleotide sequence: TGTGCCAGCAGCTTTGGACGTCGGGGAGGTTCACCCCTCCACTTT. The chain uses TRBV7-2 and TRBJ1-6, with D unresolved. Germline V CDR1 and CDR2: SGHTA, FQGNSA. The CDR3 is 15 residues long. Trimming cost V 3 bases and J 9 bases, with 15 bases left between them.

This clonotype was found a few times. The rearrangement uses TRBV7-2 and TRBJ2-3; D is possibly TRBD1 (5 bases). Trimming stripped 6 bases from V and 2 bases from J, with 12 bases between. Germline values: CDR1 SGHTA, CDR2 FQGNSA. CDR3 length equals 14 residues. In nucleotides, the CDR3 is TGTGCCAGCAGACCCTCAGGGATCACAGATACGCAGTATTTT. It specifies CASRPSGITDTQYF.

This clonotype was seen a few times. The chain is built from TRBV12-3 or TRBV12-4 and TRBJ2-3, with 7 bases that match TRBD2. The CDR3 is made up of 15 amino acids. J gave up 4 bases and V 3 bases, and 7 bases lay outside the gene matches. CDR3 sequence: CASSFWASGADTQYF. In nucleotides, the CDR3 is TGTGCCAGCAGTTTCTGGGCCAGCGGGGCAGATACGCAGTATTTT.

This clonotype has a handful of counts. CDR3 residues: CASSQGRVAYNEQFF. The CDR3 bases are TGTGCCAGCAGCCAAGGCAGGGTAGCCTACAATGAGCAGTTCTTC. V gene TRBV3-1 combines with J gene TRBJ2-1; D is possibly TRBD1 (5 bases). The CDR3 sequence is 15 residues long. The germline V and J ends were trimmed by 1 base and 2 bases, with 9 bases remaining between them. The germline V gene encodes CDR1 LGHDT and CDR2 YNNKEL (reference sequence).

This clonotype was counted a few times. The chain combines TRBV12-3 or TRBV12-4 with TRBJ2-7, with 9 bases identical to TRBD2. V lost 5 bases and J lost 6; bases outside the gene matches: 2. The CDR3 has 12 amino acids. The CDR3 sequence: CASSNSGGEQYF. The CDR3 DNA is TGTGCCAGCAGTAATAGCGGGGGCGAGCAGTACTTC.

This clonotype was seen many times. The V and J genes are TRBV11-2 and TRBJ2-3; the D is unclear. The germline gives CDR1 SGHAT, CDR2 FQNNGV. The ends were cut back, 4 bases at V and 6 bases at J, with 5 bases in the middle. The length of the CDR3 is 11 residues. The CDR3 is CASSSADTQYF. The CDR3 coding sequence is TGTGCCAGCAGCTCCGCGGATACGCAGTATTTT. Full variable domain (missing parts from reference TRBV11-2 and TRBJ2-3): EAGVAQSPRYKIIEKRQSVAFWCNPISGHATLYWYQQILGQGPKLLIQFQNNGVVDDSQLPKDRFSAERLKGVDSTLKIQPAKLEDSAVYLCASSSADTQYFGPGTRLTVL.

In this sample, this clonotype turned up a few times. CDR3 nucleotide sequence: TGTGCCAGCAGCCCCCCCTACTCTGGAAACACCATATATTTT. Its translation: CASSPPYSGNTIYF. V gene TRBV3-1 combines with J gene TRBJ1-3; D is undetermined. The V end lost 4 bases, the J end lost 0 bases, and 7 bases lay between the germline ends. Germline values: CDR1 LGHDT, CDR2 YNNKEL (reference sequence). The CDR3 spans 14 residues.

This clonotype was seen only a few times. This chain links TRBV7-2 with TRBJ2-1; 11 bases are a match to TRBD1. Germline trimming cut 2 bases from V and 6 bases from J; bases unmatched to any gene: 6. Germline V CDR1 and CDR2: SGHTA, FQGNSA. This CDR3 has 16 residues. The CDR3 nucleotides read TGTGCCAGCAGCTTATCTGGGACAGGGGGTCTCAATGAGCAGTTCTTC. It codes for CASSLSGTGGLNEQFF.

This rearrangement joins TRBV11-2 to TRBJ2-2, with D unclear. The V and J ends lost 0 bases and 4 bases respectively, with 6 bases between them. CDR1 and CDR2 from the germline V gene are SGHAT and FQNNGV. The CDR3 runs to 14 residues. The CDR3 DNA reads as TGTGCCAGCAGCTTAGACAGTTTCACCGGGGAGCTGTTTTTT. This sequence encodes CASSLDSFTGELFF.

V gene TRBV6-1 combines with J gene TRBJ1-5, with unresolved D. Germline values: CDR1 MNHNS, CDR2 SASEGT. The CDR3 contains 17 residues. Trimming pared 7 bases from V and 1 base from J, leaving 20 bases between. The CDR3: CASNSPRHWRSNQPQHF. The CDR3, as DNA: TGTGCCAGCAACTCACCTAGGCACTGGAGAAGCAATCAGCCCCAGCATTTT.

This chain joins TRBV12-3 or TRBV12-4 and TRBJ1-5; D is undetermined. Trimming stripped 1 base from V and 3 bases from J, with 13 bases between. CDR3 length: 16 residues. The CDR3 loop reads CASSLGTTLLNQPQHF. CDR3 DNA: TGTGCCAGCAGTTTAGGCACAACTCTTCTCAATCAGCCCCAGCATTTT.

CDR3 bases: TGTGCCATCAGGGGACAGACAGATACGCAGTATTTT. Amino acids: CAIRGQTDTQYF. The chain couples TRBV10-3 to TRBJ2-3; 7 bases map to TRBD1. This CDR3 region has 12 residues. Trimming took 6 bases from V and 3 from J; bases not matched to a gene: 0. Germline V gene data show CDR1 as ENHRY and CDR2 as SYGVKD.

V usage is TRBV3-1 and J usage is TRBJ2-1; no clear D. With 0 bases removed from V and 4 bases from J, the gap between germline ends came to 1 base. CDR3 length: 12 amino acids. Per the germline V gene, CDR1 is LGHDT and CDR2 is YNNKEL (reference sequence). CDR3 bases: TGTGCCAGCAGCCAAGAGTACAATGAGCAGTTCTTC. This gives the protein CASSQEYNEQFF.

This clonotype was detected many times. This sequence joins TRBV7-9 and TRBJ2-7, with TRBD2 matching over 11 bases. This CDR3 contains 15 residues. Germline-derived CDR1 and CDR2 are SEHNR and FQNEAQ (reference sequence). The V and J ends lost 5 bases and 0 bases, in that order; junction bases with no gene match: 3. The CDR3 sequence is CASSPGTSGSYEQYF. The CDR3 bases are TGTGCCAGCAGCCCGGGGACTAGCGGCTCCTACGAGCAGTACTTC.

The chain combines TRBV30 with TRBJ2-5, with a possible D match to TRBD2 (5 bases). The germline V gene has CDR1 GTSNPN and CDR2 SVGIG (reference sequence). Trimming pared 5 bases from V and 5 bases from J, leaving 12 bases between. The CDR3 is made up of 12 amino acids. CDR3 nucleotides: TGTGCCTGGTCTCTAGCTCGGGAGACCCAGTACTTC. This codes for CAWSLARETQYF.

The chain recombines TRBV6-2 or TRBV6-3 with TRBJ2-1; D is possibly TRBD1 (5 bases). Germline V CDR1 and CDR2: MNHEY, SVGEGT. The CDR3 has 16 residues. V lost 3 bases to trimming and J lost 8 bases, with 20 bases between them. CDR3 nucleotides: TGTGCCAGCAGTTATCGTCCTCAGGGTGTGGTAGATGAGCAGTTCTTC. Translated, it gives CASSYRPQGVVDEQFF.

At least ten counts were recorded for this clonotype. The V call is TRBV29-1, the J call TRBJ2-5; no clear D. Germline-derived CDR1 and CDR2 are SQVTM and ANQGSEA. The CDR3 length is 13 residues. Trimming pared 5 bases from V and 4 bases from J, leaving 14 bases between. In DNA, the CDR3 is TGCAGCGTTAGAGGTCTGGGTCCAGAGACCCAGTACTTC. It yields the protein CSVRGLGPETQYF. Together with reference TRBV29-1 and TRBJ2-5, the CDR3 gives the full variable domain: SAVISQKPSRDICQRGTSLTIQCQVDSQVTMMFWYRQQPGQSLTLIATANQGSEATYESGFVIDKFPISRPNLTFSTLTVSNMSPEDSSIYLCSVRGLGPETQYFGPGTRLLVL.

This clonotype has just a few counts. This chain connects TRBV6-6 to TRBJ1-5; TRBD1 might be the D (5 bases). The CDR3 length is 14 residues. CDR1 is MNHNY, CDR2 SVGAGI, per germline (reference sequence). The germline V and J ends were trimmed by 7 bases and 0 bases, with 10 bases remaining between them. CDR3 region: CASMGQSSNQPQHF. CDR3 nucleotide sequence: TGTGCCAGCATGGGGCAGAGTAGCAATCAGCCCCAGCATTTT.

This clonotype was counted a few times. CDR3 sequence reads: CSARASGLVYNEQFF. The CDR3 bases are TGCAGTGCTAGGGCGTCGGGGCTAGTCTACAATGAGCAGTTCTTC. The chain links TRBV20-1 to TRBJ2-1, with D perhaps assigned TRBD1 or TRBD2 (5 bases each). V lost 3 bases and J 3 bases, leaving 15 bases between the germline ends. The CDR3 consists of 15 residues. CDR1 and CDR2 from the germline V gene are DFQATT and SNEGSKA (reference sequence).

This clonotype was recorded a few times. The gene calls are TRBV25-1 and TRBJ1-1; D might be TRBD1 (6 bases). Trimming removed 0 bases from V and 3 bases from J, with 11 bases in between. The CDR3 has 15 amino acids. Germline V gene data show CDR1 as MGHDK and CDR2 as SYGVNS. This CDR3 is CASSEYQGRDTEAFF. As DNA, the CDR3 is TGTGCCAGCAGTGAATACCAGGGGAGGGACACTGAAGCTTTCTTT.

This clonotype showed up just once. This chain connects TRBV11-2 to TRBJ2-1; possibly TRBD1 for D (5 bases). The CDR3 runs to 15 residues. Trimming left V 5 bases short and J 2 bases short, with 13 bases between. The germline CDR1 and CDR2 sequences are SGHAT and FQNNGV. In nucleotides, the CDR3 is TGTGCCAGCAGCCGGCAACAGGTGGCCTACAATGAGCAGTTCTTC. Amino acid sequence: CASSRQQVAYNEQFF.

This clonotype was counted between two and nine times. The rearrangement joins TRBV20-1 to TRBJ1-1; 7 bases align to TRBD1. Trimming cost V 3 bases and J 4 bases; bases outside gene matches: 8. The CDR3 is 14 amino acids. Germline CDR1 reads DFQATT; CDR2 reads SNEGSKA (reference sequence). CDR3: CSARRQGRSTEAFF. Written as DNA, the CDR3 is TGCAGTGCTAGGCGACAGGGTCGAAGCACTGAAGCTTTCTTT.

This clonotype was found many times. The chain uses TRBV5-1 and TRBJ2-5; TRBD1 or TRBD2 may be the D gene (5 bases each). Trimming took 0 bases from V and 4 from J, leaving 13 bases between them. The CDR3 spans 15 residues. Per germline, CDR1 SGHRS and CDR2 YFSETQ. The CDR3 protein is CASSLESRGGETQYF. DNA of the CDR3: TGCGCCAGCAGCTTGGAATCCCGTGGGGGAGAGACCCAGTACTTC.

V and J are TRBV6-5 and TRBJ2-1, with D maybe TRBD2 (5 bases). Trimming stripped 7 bases from V and 0 bases from J, with 7 bases between. CDR3 length: 13 amino acids. CDR1 is MNHEY, CDR2 SVGAGI, per germline. CDR3 bases: TGTGCCAGCAAGAGGGACTCCTACAATGAGCAGTTCTTC. This translates into CASKRDSYNEQFF.

The chain is built from TRBV4-2 and TRBJ1-3; no definite D call. The ends were cut back, 0 bases at V and 4 bases at J, with 4 bases in the middle. The germline V gene has CDR1 LGHNA and CDR2 YNFKEQ. This CDR3 is 13 amino acids long. The CDR3 sequence is CASSQDTGNTIYF. In nucleotides, the CDR3 is TGTGCCAGCAGCCAAGATACAGGAAACACCATATATTTT.

This clonotype has only a few counts. The CDR3 here is CSAAGTTTYEQYF. The CDR3, as DNA: TGCAGTGCGGCCGGGACTACTACCTACGAGCAGTACTTC. The chain joins TRBV20-1 to TRBJ2-7; 7 bases match TRBD2. Germline CDR1 is DFQATT and CDR2 is SNEGSKA (reference sequence). Germline trimming cut 6 bases from V and 2 bases from J; bases unmatched to any gene: 7. The CDR3 length is 13 residues.

This clonotype has a handful of counts. This chain connects TRBV9 to TRBJ2-3; D ambiguous. Trimming removed 0 bases from V and 2 bases from J, with 7 bases in between. The germline CDR1 and CDR2 sequences are SGDLS and YYNGEE. The CDR3 is made up of 14 amino acids. The CDR3 region has the DNA TGTGCCAGCAGCGTAGGGGTCCTCACAGATACGCAGTATTTT. Its protein is CASSVGVLTDTQYF.